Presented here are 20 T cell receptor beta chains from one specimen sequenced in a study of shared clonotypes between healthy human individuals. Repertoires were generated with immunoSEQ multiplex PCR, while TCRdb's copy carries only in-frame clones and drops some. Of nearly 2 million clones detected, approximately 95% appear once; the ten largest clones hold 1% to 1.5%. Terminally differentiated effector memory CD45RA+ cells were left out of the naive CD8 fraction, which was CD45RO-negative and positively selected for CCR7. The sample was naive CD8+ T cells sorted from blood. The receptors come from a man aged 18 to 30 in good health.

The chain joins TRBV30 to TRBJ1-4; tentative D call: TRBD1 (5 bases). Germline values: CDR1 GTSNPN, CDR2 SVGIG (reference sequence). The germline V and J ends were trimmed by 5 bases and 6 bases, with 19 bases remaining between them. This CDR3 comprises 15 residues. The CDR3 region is CAWGTRGVGHEKLFF. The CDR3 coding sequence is TGTGCCTGGGGAACCCGGGGGGTCGGGCATGAAAAACTGTTTTTT.

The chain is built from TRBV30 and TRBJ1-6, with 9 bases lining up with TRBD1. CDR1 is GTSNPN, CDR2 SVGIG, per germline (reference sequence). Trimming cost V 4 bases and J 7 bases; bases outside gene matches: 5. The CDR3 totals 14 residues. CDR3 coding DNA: TGTGCCTGGACTGAGGGACAGGGCAATTCACCCCTCCACTTT. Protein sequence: CAWTEGQGNSPLHF. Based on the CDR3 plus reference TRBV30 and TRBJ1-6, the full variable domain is SQTIHQWPATLVQPVGSPLSLECTVEGTSNPNLYWYRQAAGRGLQLLFYSVGIGQISSEVPQNLSASRPQDRQFILSSKKLLLSDSGFYLCAWTEGQGNSPLHFGNGTRLTVT.

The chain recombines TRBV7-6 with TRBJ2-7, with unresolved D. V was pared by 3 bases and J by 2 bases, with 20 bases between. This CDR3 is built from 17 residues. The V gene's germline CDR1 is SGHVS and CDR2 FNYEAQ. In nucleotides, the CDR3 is TGTGCCAGCAGCTTTGGGGTGTCCGAGAGTAGTGCCTACGAGCAGTACTTC. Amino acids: CASSFGVSESSAYEQYF.

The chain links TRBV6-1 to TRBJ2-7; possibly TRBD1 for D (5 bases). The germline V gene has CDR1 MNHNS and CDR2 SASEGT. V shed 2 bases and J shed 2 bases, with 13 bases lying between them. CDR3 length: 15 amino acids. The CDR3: CASSEKHWTPYEQYF. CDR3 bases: TGTGCCAGCAGTGAAAAGCATTGGACACCCTACGAGCAGTACTTC.

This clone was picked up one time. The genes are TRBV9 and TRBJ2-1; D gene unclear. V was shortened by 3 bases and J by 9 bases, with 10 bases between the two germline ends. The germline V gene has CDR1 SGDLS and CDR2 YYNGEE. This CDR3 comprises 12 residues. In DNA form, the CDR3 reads TGTGCCAGCAGCGCCCTCCTCAGTGAGCAGTTCTTC. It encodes CASSALLSEQFF. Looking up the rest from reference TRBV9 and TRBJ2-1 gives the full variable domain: DSGVTQTPKHLITATGQRVTLRCSPRSGDLSVYWYQQSLDQGLQFLIQYYNGEERAKGNILERFSAQQFPDLHSELNLSSLELGDSALYFCASSALLSEQFFGPGTRLTVL.

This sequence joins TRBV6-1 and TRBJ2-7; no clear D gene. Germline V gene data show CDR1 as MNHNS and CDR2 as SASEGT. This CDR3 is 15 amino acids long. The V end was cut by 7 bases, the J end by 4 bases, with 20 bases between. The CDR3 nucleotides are TGTGCCAGCATTCAACAGTCCGCCCTTGGGTACGAGCAGTACTTC. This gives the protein CASIQQSALGYEQYF.

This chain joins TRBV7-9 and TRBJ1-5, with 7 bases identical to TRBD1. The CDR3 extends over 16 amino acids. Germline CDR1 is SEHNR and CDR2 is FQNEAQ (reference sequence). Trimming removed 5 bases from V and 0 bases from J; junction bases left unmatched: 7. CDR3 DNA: TGTGCCAGCAGCCCTGGGGACAGATATAGCAATCAGCCCCAGCATTTT. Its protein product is CASSPGDRYSNQPQHF. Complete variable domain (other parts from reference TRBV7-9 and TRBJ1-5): DTGVSQNPRHKITKRGQNVTFRCDPISEHNRLYWYRQTLGQGPEFLTYFQNEAQLEKSRLLSDRFSAERPKGSFSTLEIQRTEQGDSAMYLCASSPGDRYSNQPQHFGDGTRLSIL.

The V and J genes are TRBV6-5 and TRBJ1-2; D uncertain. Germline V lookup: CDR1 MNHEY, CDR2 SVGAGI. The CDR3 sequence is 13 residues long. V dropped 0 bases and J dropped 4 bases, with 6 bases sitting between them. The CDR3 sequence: CASSYSNRYGYTF. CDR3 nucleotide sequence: TGTGCCAGCAGTTACTCGAACCGCTATGGCTACACCTTC.

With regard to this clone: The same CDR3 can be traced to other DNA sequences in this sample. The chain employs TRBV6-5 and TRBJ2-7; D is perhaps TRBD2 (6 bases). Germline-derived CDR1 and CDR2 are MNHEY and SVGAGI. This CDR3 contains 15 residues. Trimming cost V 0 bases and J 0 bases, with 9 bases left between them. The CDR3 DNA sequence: TGTGCCAGCAGTTACTCTAGCGGTAGCTCCTACGAGCAGTACTTC. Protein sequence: CASSYSSGSSYEQYF.

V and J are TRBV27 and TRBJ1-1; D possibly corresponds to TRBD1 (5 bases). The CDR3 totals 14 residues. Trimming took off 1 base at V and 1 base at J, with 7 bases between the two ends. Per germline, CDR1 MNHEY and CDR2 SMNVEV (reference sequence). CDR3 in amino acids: CASSLFGANTEAFF. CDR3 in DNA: TGTGCCAGCAGTTTATTCGGGGCGAACACTGAAGCTTTCTTT.

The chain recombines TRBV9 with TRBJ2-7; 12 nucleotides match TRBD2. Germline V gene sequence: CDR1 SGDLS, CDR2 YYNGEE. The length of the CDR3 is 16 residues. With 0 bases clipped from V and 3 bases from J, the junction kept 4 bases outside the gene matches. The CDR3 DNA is TGTGCCAGCAGCGTAGCGGGGACTAGCGGGTACTACGAGCAGTACTTC. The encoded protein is CASSVAGTSGYYEQYF.

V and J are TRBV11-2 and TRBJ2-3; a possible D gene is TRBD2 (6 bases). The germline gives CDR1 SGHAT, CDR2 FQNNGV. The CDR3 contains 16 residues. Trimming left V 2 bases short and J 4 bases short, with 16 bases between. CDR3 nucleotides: TGTGCCAGCAGCTTAAATCTGGCTAGCGAGGCAGATACGCAGTATTTT. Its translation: CASSLNLASEADTQYF.

CDR3 amino acids: CASSVVEIGTQYF. In DNA form, the CDR3 reads TGTGCCAGCAGCGTAGTAGAAATTGGGACCCAGTACTTC. The chain joins TRBV9 to TRBJ2-5; no clear D gene. Trimming removed 0 bases at V and 7 bases at J, with 10 bases between. This CDR3 spans 13 amino acids. In germline, CDR1 is SGDLS, CDR2 YYNGEE.

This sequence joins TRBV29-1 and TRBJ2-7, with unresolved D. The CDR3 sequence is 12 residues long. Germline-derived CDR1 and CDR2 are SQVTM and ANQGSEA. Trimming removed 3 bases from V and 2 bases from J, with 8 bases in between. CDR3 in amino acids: CSVEEPTYEQYF. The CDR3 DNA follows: TGCAGCGTTGAGGAACCCACCTACGAGCAGTACTTC.

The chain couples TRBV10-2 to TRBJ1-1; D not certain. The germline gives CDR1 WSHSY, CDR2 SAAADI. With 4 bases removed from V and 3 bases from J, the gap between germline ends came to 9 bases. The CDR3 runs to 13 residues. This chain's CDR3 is CASSVTTYTEAFF. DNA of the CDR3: TGCGCCAGCAGTGTAACAACGTACACTGAAGCTTTCTTT.

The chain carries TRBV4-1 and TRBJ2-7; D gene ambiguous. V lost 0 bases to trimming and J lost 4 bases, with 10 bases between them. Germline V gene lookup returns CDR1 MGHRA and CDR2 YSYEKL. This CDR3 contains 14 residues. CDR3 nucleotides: TGCGCCAGCAGCCAAGATTTAGCTTTTTACGAGCAGTACTTC. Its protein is CASSQDLAFYEQYF.

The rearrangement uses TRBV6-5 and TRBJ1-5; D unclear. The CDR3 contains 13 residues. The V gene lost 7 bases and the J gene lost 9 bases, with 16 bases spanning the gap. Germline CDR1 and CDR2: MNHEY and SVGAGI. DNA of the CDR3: TGTGCCAGCACCCAGACATTCGCAACGCCCCAGCATTTT. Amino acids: CASTQTFATPQHF.

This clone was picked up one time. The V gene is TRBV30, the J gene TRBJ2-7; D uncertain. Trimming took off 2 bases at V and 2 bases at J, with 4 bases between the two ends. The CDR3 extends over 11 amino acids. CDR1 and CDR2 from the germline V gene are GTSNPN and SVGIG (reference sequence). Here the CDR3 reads CAWSYTYEQYF. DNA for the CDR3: TGTGCCTGGAGTTACACCTACGAGCAGTACTTC.

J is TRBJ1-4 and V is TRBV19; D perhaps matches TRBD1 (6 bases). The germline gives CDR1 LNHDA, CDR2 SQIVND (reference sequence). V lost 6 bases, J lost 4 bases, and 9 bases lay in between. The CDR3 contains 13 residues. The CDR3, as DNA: TGTGCCAGTAGGGACAGTAATAATGAAAAACTGTTTTTT. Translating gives CASRDSNNEKLFF.

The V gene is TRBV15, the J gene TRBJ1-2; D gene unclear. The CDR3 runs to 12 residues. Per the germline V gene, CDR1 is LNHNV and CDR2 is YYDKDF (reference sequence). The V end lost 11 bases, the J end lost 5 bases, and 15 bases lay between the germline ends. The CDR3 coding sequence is TGTGCCTTACGCGGGATAAGGTATGGCTACACCTTC. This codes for CALRGIRYGYTF.